This TCR beta chain derives from a study of blood T cells in healthy people across ages. Findings and caveats of the study: TCR beta diversity, measured per million T cells, fell in a roughly linear way with age.

Trimming removed 0 bases from V and 7 bases from J, with 16 bases in between. Germline CDR1 LGHNA, CDR2 YNFKEQ. The CDR3 has 16 residues. To note about this clonotype: The antigen remains unidentified.

Every sample had a minimum of 6.5 million PBMCs isolated. Extraction yielded at least 5 micrograms of total RNA per sample. Then a second PCR, running roughly 6 to 11 cycles, was carried out with a sample-barcoded 5' primer and a J-beta primer mix. Via MiXCR, TCRdb re-called the 5' RACE reads, giving one row per CDR3 protein. The table has over 1.5 million distinct CDR3 sequences, around 48% seen once; the top ten hold over 2%. The specimen was blood. The source is a woman aged 35 to 49 in good health. The rearrangement uses TRBV4-2 and TRBJ1-5; no definite D call. The CDR3 bases are TGTGCCAGCAGCCAAGATTGGCGGAGGGAGGGACAGCCCCAGCATTTT. Protein: CASSQDWRREGQPQHF.